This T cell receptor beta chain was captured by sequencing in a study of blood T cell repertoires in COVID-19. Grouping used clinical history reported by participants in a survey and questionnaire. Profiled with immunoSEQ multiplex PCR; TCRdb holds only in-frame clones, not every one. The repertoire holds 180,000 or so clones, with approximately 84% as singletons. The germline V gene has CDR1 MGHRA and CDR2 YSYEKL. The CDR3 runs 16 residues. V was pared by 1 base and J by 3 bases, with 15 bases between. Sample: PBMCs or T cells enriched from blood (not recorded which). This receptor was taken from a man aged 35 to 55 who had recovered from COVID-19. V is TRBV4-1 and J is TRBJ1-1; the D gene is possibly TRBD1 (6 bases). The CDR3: CASSQVSGGAHTEAFF. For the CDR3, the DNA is TGCGCCAGCAGCCAAGTCTCGGGGGGCGCGCACACTGAAGCTTTCTTT.